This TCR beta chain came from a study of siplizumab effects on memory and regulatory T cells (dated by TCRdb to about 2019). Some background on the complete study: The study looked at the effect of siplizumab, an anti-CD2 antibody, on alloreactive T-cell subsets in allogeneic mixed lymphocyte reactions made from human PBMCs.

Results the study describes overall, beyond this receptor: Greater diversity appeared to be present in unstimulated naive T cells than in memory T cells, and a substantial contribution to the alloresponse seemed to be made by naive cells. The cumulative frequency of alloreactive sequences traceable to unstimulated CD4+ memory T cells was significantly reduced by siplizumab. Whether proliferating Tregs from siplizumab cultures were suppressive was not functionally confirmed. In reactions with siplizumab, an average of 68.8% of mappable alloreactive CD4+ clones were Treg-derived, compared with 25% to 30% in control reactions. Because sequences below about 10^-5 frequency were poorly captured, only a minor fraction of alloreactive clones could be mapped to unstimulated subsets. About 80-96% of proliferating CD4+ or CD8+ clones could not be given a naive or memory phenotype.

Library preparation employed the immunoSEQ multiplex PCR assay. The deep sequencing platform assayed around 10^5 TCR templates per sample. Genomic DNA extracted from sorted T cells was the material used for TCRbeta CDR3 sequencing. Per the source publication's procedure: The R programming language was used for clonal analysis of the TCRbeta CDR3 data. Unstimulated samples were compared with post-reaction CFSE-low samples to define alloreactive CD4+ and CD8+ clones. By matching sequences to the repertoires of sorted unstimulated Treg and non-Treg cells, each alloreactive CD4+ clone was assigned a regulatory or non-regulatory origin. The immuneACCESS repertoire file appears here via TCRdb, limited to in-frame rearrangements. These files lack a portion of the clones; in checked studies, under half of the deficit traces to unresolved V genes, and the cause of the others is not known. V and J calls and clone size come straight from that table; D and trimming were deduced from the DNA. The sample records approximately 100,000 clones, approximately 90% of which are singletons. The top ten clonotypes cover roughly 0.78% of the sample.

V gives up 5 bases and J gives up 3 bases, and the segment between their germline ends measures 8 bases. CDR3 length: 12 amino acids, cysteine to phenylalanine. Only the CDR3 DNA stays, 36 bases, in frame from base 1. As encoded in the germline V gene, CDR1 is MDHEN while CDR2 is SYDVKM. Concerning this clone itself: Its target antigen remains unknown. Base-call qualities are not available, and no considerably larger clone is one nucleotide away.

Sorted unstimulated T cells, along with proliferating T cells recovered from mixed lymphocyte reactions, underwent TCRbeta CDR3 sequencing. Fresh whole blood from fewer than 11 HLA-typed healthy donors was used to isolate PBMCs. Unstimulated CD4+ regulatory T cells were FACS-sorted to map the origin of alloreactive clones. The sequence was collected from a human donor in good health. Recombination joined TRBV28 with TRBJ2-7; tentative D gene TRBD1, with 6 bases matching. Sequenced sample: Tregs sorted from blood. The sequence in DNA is TGTGCCAGCAGTAAAGGGGGCTACGAGCAGTACTTC. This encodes CASSKGGYEQYF. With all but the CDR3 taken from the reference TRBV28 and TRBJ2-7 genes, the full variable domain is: DVKVTQSSRYLVKRTGEKVFLECVQDMDHENMFWYRQDPGLGLRLIYFSYDVKMKEKGDIPEGYSVSREKKERFSLILESASTNQTSMYLCASSKGGYEQYFGPGTRLTVT.